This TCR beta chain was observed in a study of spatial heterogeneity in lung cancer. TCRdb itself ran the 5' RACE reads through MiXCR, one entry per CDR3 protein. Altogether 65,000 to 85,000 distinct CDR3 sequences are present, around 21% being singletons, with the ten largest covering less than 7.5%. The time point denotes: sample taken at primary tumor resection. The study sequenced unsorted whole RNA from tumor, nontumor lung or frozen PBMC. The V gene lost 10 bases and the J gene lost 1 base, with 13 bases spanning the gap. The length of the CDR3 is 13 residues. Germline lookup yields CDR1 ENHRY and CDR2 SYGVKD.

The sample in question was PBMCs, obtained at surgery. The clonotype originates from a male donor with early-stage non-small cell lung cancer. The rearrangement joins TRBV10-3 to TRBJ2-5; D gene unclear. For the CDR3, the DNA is TGTGCCACCGGATCGGACGGCCAAGAGACCCAGTACTTC. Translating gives CATGSDGQETQYF.